A single sample is the source of the 12 T cell receptor beta chains below, sequenced in a study of blood T cell repertoires in COVID-19. Repertoires were generated with immunoSEQ multiplex PCR, while TCRdb's copy carries only in-frame clones and drops some. This table has about 120,000 clones, around 86% appearing once. Sequencing input: peripheral blood. The receptors were sampled from a woman in her 70s with COVID-19, enrolled during active disease.

The chain uses TRBV2 and TRBJ1-2; D gene ambiguous. The CDR3 extends over 13 amino acids. The V and J ends lost 4 bases and 8 bases respectively, with 14 bases between them. CDR1 is SNHLY and CDR2 is FYNNEI in the germline V gene. The CDR3 bases are TGTGCCAGCAGTGGGGGAGGGCTCCGCGGCTACACCTTC. This translates into CASSGGGLRGYTF. Based on the CDR3 plus reference TRBV2 and TRBJ1-2, the full variable domain is EPEVTQTPSHQVTQMGQEVILRCVPISNHLYFYWYRQILGQKVEFLVSFYNNEISEKSEIFDDQFSVERPDGSNFTLKIRSTKLEDSAMYFCASSGGGLRGYTFGSGTRLTVV.

The chain has TRBV6-1 and TRBJ1-5; TRBD1 is a possible D gene (5 bases). This CDR3 comprises 16 residues. The V gene lost 2 bases and the J gene lost 4 bases, with 15 bases spanning the gap. Germline CDR1 is MNHNS and CDR2 is SASEGT. CDR3 amino acids: CASSEQVRVGNQPQHF. DNA for the CDR3: TGTGCCAGCAGTGAACAGGTCAGGGTCGGTAATCAGCCCCAGCATTTT.

A few counts support this clone. This sequence joins TRBV19 and TRBJ1-4; D gene ambiguous. CDR1 and CDR2 from the germline V gene are LNHDA and SQIVND (reference sequence). CDR3 length equals 14 residues. Trimming pared 1 base from V and 8 bases from J, leaving 11 bases between. CDR3 in DNA: TGTGCCAGTAGTATAGTGCGGTTTGGAGAAAAACTGTTTTTT. This sequence encodes CASSIVRFGEKLFF.

This clone showed up just once. The chain couples TRBV19 to TRBJ1-2; maybe TRBD1 (5 bases). The germline gives CDR1 LNHDA, CDR2 SQIVND (reference sequence). Trimming took off 7 bases at V and 6 bases at J, with 18 bases between the two ends. CDR3 length equals 14 residues. CDR3 region: CASTLGQVVHGYTF. The CDR3 DNA follows: TGTGCCAGTACCTTGGGGCAGGTCGTTCATGGCTACACCTTC.

The V call is TRBV5-1, the J call TRBJ1-2, with D possibly TRBD1 on 6 matching bases. CDR3 length: 16 amino acids. Trimming pared 3 bases from V and 5 bases from J, leaving 20 bases between. Germline CDR1 and CDR2: SGHRS and YFSETQ. The CDR3: CASSSQTATGSYGYTF. In DNA form, the CDR3 reads TGCGCCAGCAGCTCCCAAACCGCTACAGGGAGTTATGGCTACACCTTC.

This clone has a single count. This chain links TRBV2 with TRBJ1-4; 7 bases fit TRBD1. The CDR3 sequence is 18 residues long. Germline CDR1 reads SNHLY; CDR2 reads FYNNEI. V shed 4 bases, J shed 3 bases, and the junction held 14 bases outside the gene matches. CDR3 bases: TGTGCCAGCAGTGTGACGCGGGCAGGGGGTAAACCTAATGAAAAACTGTTTTTT. Translating it yields CASSVTRAGGKPNEKLFF.

The CDR3 DNA is TGTGCCTGCTTACAGGAAACCCTTGGCTACACCTTC. The encoded protein is CACLQETLGYTF. The chain uses TRBV30 and TRBJ1-2; TRBD1 is a possible D gene (5 bases). Germline V CDR1 and CDR2: GTSNPN, SVGIG (reference sequence). This CDR3 is built from 12 residues. V lost 6 bases and J 7 bases, leaving 15 bases between the germline ends.

The chain employs TRBV5-4 and TRBJ2-1; TRBD2 aligns across 16 bases. The junction had 3 bases not matched to a gene; V was cut back by 3 bases and J by 9 bases. Per the germline V gene, CDR1 is SGHNT and CDR2 is YYREEE (reference sequence). This CDR3 is 15 amino acids long. The CDR3 reads CASSSGLAGGLEQFF. CDR3 in DNA: TGTGCCAGCAGCTCGGGACTAGCGGGGGGGCTTGAGCAGTTCTTC.

This clone was seen only once. The rearrangement links TRBV6-2 or TRBV6-3 to TRBJ2-2; D gene unclear. Between the trimmed V and J ends, which lost 6 bases and 2 bases, there was a span of 13 bases. The CDR3 extends over 15 amino acids. Germline assignment: CDR1 MNHEY and CDR2 SVGEGT. The CDR3 sequence: CASSPMGLNTGELFF. CDR3 nucleotide sequence: TGTGCCAGCAGCCCCATGGGCCTTAACACCGGGGAGCTGTTTTTT.

The chain joins TRBV6-4 to TRBJ2-3; TRBD2 matches at 12 bases. V shed 5 bases, J shed 7 bases, and the junction held 7 bases outside the gene matches. Looked up from germline, CDR1 is MRHNA and CDR2 is SNTAGT. This CDR3 is 15 amino acids long. The CDR3 spells CASSPLAGGSYTQYF. DNA for the CDR3: TGTGCCAGCAGTCCCCTAGCGGGGGGGTCGTATACGCAGTATTTT.

This sequence joins TRBV29-1 and TRBJ1-5; a weak D match, TRBD1 (6 bases). The CDR3 is 12 residues long. Germline CDR1 reads SQVTM; CDR2 reads ANQGSEA. The V end lost 4 bases, the J end lost 7 bases, and 11 bases lay between the germline ends. CDR3 in amino acids: CSVGGGEQPQHF. CDR3 DNA sequence: TGCAGCGTTGGAGGGGGGGAGCAGCCCCAGCATTTT.

The rearrangement uses TRBV5-1 and TRBJ1-1; 9 bases fit TRBD1. The CDR3 sequence is 14 residues long. Germline loops: CDR1 SGHRS, CDR2 YFSETQ. V gave up 7 bases and J gave up 6 bases; unmatched junction bases: 10. The CDR3 region is CASAQPGQGPEAFF. DNA for the CDR3: TGCGCCAGCGCTCAGCCGGGACAGGGCCCTGAAGCTTTCTTT.